These T cell receptor beta chains were read from a single sample in a study of T-cell reconstitution after alpha-beta-depleted transplantation in children. Each CDR3 protein gets one entry after TCRdb re-called the PCR reads with MiXCR. The repertoire holds about 580,000 distinct CDR3 sequences, with about 23% as singletons. The source material was PBMCs, mostly from graft donor cells, sampled 360 days after TCRalphabeta/CD19-depleted stem cell transplant. These receptors all stem from a boy in the first two years of life who had a stem cell transplant for acute myeloid leukemia, so the T cells may come from the graft donor. CDR3s include the opening cysteine and the closing phenylalanine or tryptophan. The D gene is left open where the match is weak. Size is omitted from some rows. Given values are once, few, many or a class for expanded clones.

V	size	D	J	CDR3	DNA
TRBV30	NA	NA	TRBJ2-4	CAWSVSPLQAKNIQYF	TGTGCCTGGAGTGTAAGCCCTCTTCAAGCCAAAAACATTCAGTACTTC
TRBV20-1	many	TRBD1	TRBJ2-5	CSAPRGQLIETQYF	TGCAGTGCCCCAAGGGGACAGTTGATAGAGACCCAGTACTTC
TRBV7-3	few	NA	TRBJ2-1	CASSLETSYNEQFF	TGTGCCAGCAGCCTAGAGACCTCCTACAATGAGCAGTTCTTC
TRBV20-1	NA	TRBD1	TRBJ1-3	CCARDIPRDSSGNTIYF	TGCTGTGCTAGAGATATCCCTCGGGACAGCTCTGGAAACACCATATATTTT
TRBV7-2	few	NA	TRBJ2-7	CASSLNPGAGEQYF	TGTGCCAGCAGCTTAAATCCGGGGGCGGGCGAGCAGTACTTC
TRBV6-1	NA	NA	TRBJ1-4	CASSTRGANEKLFF	TGTGCCAGCAGCACCAGGGGAGCTAATGAAAAACTGTTTTTT
TRBV28	NA	NA	TRBJ1-6	CASSPGPRGSPLHF	TGTGCCAGCAGTCCGGGCCCGAGAGGTTCACCCCTCCACTTT
TRBV5-1	many	TRBD2	TRBJ2-3	CASSWALAGGTDTQYF	TGCGCCAGCAGCTGGGCACTAGCGGGGGGCACAGATACGCAGTATTTT
TRBV12-3/TRBV12-4	NA	TRBD2	TRBJ2-5	CASSLGGTSGGAIEETQYF	TGTGCCAGCAGTTTAGGGGGGACTAGCGGGGGGGCCATTGAGGAGACCCAGTACTTC
TRBV12-3/TRBV12-4	many	NA	TRBJ1-1	CASSPTAEAFF	TGTGCCAGCAGTCCGACAGCTGAAGCTTTCTTT
TRBV20-1	NA	TRBD1	TRBJ2-5	CSAKTGTMETQYF	TGCAGTGCAAAGACAGGGACGATGGAGACCCAGTACTTC
TRBV6-1	NA	TRBD2	TRBJ2-1	CASSGQFRAGGYNEQFF	TGTGCCAGCAGTGGGCAGTTTCGGGCGGGGGGATACAATGAGCAGTTCTTC
TRBV29-1	few	TRBD1	TRBJ2-5	CSVRQGVKETQYF	TGCAGCGTGAGACAGGGGGTAAAAGAGACCCAGTACTTC
TRBV2	many	NA	TRBJ2-3	CASSDPRRSYTDTQYF	TGTGCCAGCAGTGACCCCAGGCGGTCCTACACAGATACGCAGTATTTT
TRBV6-1	few	NA	TRBJ2-3	CASSEALDTQYF	TGTGCCAGCAGTGAAGCCCTTGATACGCAGTATTTT
TRBV20-1	few	NA	TRBJ1-5	CSASGEGQPQHF	TGCAGTGCTTCAGGGGAGGGTCAGCCCCAGCATTTT
TRBV24-1	many	TRBD2	TRBJ2-1	CATSKTIAGTFYNEQFF	TGTGCCACCAGTAAAACGATAGCGGGGACCTTCTACAATGAGCAGTTCTTC
TRBV6-1	NA	NA	TRBJ2-7	CASRAGLGYEQYF	TGTGCCAGCAGGGCGGGACTGGGCTACGAGCAGTACTTC
TRBV9	NA	NA	TRBJ1-2	CASSTGAIANYGYTF	TGTGCCAGCAGCACGGGGGCGATAGCTAACTATGGCTACACCTTC
TRBV11-2	many	TRBD2	TRBJ2-1	CASSLGPAGLLYNEQFF	TGTGCCAGCAGCTTAGGTCCAGCGGGGCTTCTCTACAATGAGCAGTTCTTC
TRBV6-5	NA	NA	TRBJ1-6	CASSYKPGHQILLHF	TGTGCCAGCAGTTACAAACCGGGACACCAGATACTCCTCCACTTT
TRBV20-1	many	TRBD2	TRBJ2-7	CSARMGGDYEQYF	TGCAGTGCTAGAATGGGGGGGGACTACGAGCAGTACTTC
TRBV5-1	many	TRBD2	TRBJ2-1	CASSSGGSRYNEQFF	TGCGCCAGCAGCTCCGGGGGGTCCCGATACAATGAGCAGTTCTTC
TRBV7-8	few	NA	TRBJ1-3	CASRLEGEIEGNTIYF	TGTGCCAGCAGATTAGAGGGTGAAATAGAGGGAAACACCATATATTTT
TRBV10-3	few	TRBD1	TRBJ1-5	CAISPTDRGRLGQPQHF	TGTGCCATCAGCCCAACGGACAGGGGGCGGCTGGGCCAGCCCCAGCATTTT
TRBV19	NA	NA	TRBJ2-1	CASRRTRYNEQFF	TGTGCCAGTCGCCGAACTCGTTACAATGAGCAGTTCTTC
TRBV27	NA	TRBD2	TRBJ2-1	CASSRGGVGQFF	TGTGCCAGCAGTCGCGGGGGAGTGGGGCAGTTCTTC
TRBV7-3	NA	NA	TRBJ2-2	CASSPQGSLYTGELFF	TGTGCCAGCAGCCCGCAGGGGTCCTTATACACCGGGGAGCTGTTTTTT
TRBV25-1	NA	TRBD1	TRBJ1-4	CASSELGQTTTNEKLFF	TGTGCCAGCAGTGAATTGGGACAGACCACAACTAATGAAAAACTGTTTTTT
TRBV4-1	NA	NA	TRBJ2-7	CASSQDNYEQYF	TGCGCCAGCAGCCAAGACAACTACGAGCAGTACTTC
TRBV2	NA	TRBD1	TRBJ1-2	CASSPRTGGSHGYTF	TGTGCCAGCAGTCCCCGGACAGGGGGCTCTCATGGCTACACCTTC
TRBV29-1	many	NA	TRBJ2-3	CSVQGRGTDTQYF	TGCAGCGTCCAGGGTCGGGGCACAGATACGCAGTATTTT
TRBV6-1	few	TRBD1	TRBJ2-4	CASATGVKNIQYF	TGTGCCAGCGCGACAGGGGTAAAAAACATTCAGTACTTC
TRBV4-1	many	NA	TRBJ1-1	CASSQGLGTEAFF	TGCGCCAGCAGCCAAGGGCTGGGCACTGAAGCTTTCTTT
TRBV29-1	many	TRBD2	TRBJ2-5	CSSGGEETQYF	TGCAGCTCTGGGGGGGAGGAGACCCAGTACTTC
TRBV20-1	NA	TRBD1	TRBJ2-1	CSAFEGTGEYNEQFF	TGCAGTGCTTTCGAGGGGACAGGGGAATACAATGAGCAGTTCTTC
TRBV20-1	many	TRBD1	TRBJ1-2	CSASHLQGAYGYTF	TGCAGTGCTAGCCATCTACAGGGGGCTTACGGCTACACCTTC
TRBV29-1	NA	NA	TRBJ2-3	CSVDASRARVLHADTQYF	TGCAGCGTTGACGCTAGTAGGGCGAGGGTTCTGCACGCAGATACGCAGTATTTT
TRBV20-1	NA	TRBD1	TRBJ1-6	CSAFIGTGNSPLHF	TGCAGTGCCTTTATAGGGACAGGGAATTCACCCCTCCACTTT
TRBV12-3/TRBV12-4	NA	NA	TRBJ2-1	CAGGSGHEQFF	TGTGCCGGAGGTTCTGGGCATGAGCAGTTCTTC
TRBV28	few	NA	TRBJ2-6	CASSLWAGLQSGANVLTF	TGTGCCAGCAGTTTATGGGCAGGACTCCAGTCTGGGGCCAACGTCCTGACTTTC
TRBV7-9	NA	NA	TRBJ2-2	CASSFLYQGTGELFF	TGTGCCAGCAGCTTCCTCTATCAGGGAACCGGGGAGCTGTTTTTT
TRBV20-1	NA	TRBD1	TRBJ1-2	CSALDRGLYGYTF	TGCAGTGCTCTGGACAGGGGGCTTTATGGCTACACCTTC
TRBV29-1	few	TRBD1	TRBJ1-6	CSVKQGAGSPLHF	TGCAGCGTTAAACAGGGGGCCGGTTCACCCCTCCACTTT
TRBV12-3/TRBV12-4	many	NA	TRBJ2-3	CASSPDGRSTDTQYF	TGTGCCAGCAGTCCCGACGGACGGAGCACAGATACGCAGTATTTT
TRBV12-3/TRBV12-4	NA	NA	TRBJ1-3	CASSSVGRNTIYF	TGTGCCAGCAGTTCCGTTGGGAGAAACACCATATATTTT